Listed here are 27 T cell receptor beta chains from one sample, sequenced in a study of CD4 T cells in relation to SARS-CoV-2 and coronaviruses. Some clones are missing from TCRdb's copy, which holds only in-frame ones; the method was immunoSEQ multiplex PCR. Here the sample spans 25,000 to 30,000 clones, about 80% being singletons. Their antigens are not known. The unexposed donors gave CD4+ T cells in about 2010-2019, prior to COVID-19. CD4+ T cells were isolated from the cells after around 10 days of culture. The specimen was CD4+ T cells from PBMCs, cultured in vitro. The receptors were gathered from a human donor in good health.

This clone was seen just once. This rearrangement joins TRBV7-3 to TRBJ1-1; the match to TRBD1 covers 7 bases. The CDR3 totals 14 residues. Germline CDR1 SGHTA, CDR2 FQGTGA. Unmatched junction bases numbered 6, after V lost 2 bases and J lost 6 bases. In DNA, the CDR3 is TGTGCCAGCAGCTTACAGGGGGGAGTCTCTGAAGCTTTCTTT. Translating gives CASSLQGGVSEAFF.

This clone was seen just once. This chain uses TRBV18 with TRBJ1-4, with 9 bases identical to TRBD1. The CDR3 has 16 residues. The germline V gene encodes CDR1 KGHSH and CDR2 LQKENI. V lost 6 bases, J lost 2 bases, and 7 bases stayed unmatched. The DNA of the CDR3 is TGTGCCAGCTCGCTGGGAGGACAGGGGACTAATGAAAAACTGTTTTTT. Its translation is CASSLGGQGTNEKLFF.

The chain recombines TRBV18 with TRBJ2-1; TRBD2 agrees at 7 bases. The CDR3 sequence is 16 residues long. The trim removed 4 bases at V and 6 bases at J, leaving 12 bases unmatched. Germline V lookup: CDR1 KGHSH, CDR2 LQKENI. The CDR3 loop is CASSRTILAESNEQFF. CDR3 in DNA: TGTGCCAGCTCACGAACGATCCTAGCGGAGTCCAATGAGCAGTTCTTC. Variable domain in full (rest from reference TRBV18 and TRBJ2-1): NAGVMQNPRHLVRRRGQEARLRCSPMKGHSHVYWYRQLPEEGLKFMVYLQKENIIDESGMPKERFSAEFPKEGPSILRIQQVVRGDSAAYFCASSRTILAESNEQFFGPGTRLTVL.

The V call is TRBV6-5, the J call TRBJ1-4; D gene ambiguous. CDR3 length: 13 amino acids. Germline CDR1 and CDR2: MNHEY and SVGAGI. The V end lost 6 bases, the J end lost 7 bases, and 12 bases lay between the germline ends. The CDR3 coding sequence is TGTGCCAGCAGATTGGACCTAACTGAAAAACTGTTTTTT. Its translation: CASRLDLTEKLFF.

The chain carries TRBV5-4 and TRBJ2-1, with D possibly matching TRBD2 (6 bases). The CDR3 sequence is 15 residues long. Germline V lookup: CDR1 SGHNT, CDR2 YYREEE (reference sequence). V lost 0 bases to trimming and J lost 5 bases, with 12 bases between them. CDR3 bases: TGTGCCAGCAGCTTGGGACTAGGGCAAAACAATGAGCAGTTCTTC. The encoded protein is CASSLGLGQNNEQFF.

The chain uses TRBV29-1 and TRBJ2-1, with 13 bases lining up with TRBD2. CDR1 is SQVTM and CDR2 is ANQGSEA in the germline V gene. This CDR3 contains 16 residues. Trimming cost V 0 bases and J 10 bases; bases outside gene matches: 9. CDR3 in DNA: TGCAGCGTTGAAGAACTAGCGGGGGGGCCCGTCGGGGAGCAGTTCTTC. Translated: CSVEELAGGPVGEQFF.

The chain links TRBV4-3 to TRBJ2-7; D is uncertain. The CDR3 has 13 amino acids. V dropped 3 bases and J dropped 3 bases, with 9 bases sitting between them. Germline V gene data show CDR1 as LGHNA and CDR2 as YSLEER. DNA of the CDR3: TGCGCCAGCAGCCAGCTACTTGACTACGAGCAGTACTTC. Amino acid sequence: CASSQLLDYEQYF.

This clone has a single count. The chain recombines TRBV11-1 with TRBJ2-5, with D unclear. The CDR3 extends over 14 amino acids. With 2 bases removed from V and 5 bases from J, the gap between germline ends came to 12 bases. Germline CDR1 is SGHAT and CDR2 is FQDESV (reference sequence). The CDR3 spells CASSLIGNWETQYF. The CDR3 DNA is TGTGCCAGCAGCTTAATTGGGAACTGGGAGACCCAGTACTTC.

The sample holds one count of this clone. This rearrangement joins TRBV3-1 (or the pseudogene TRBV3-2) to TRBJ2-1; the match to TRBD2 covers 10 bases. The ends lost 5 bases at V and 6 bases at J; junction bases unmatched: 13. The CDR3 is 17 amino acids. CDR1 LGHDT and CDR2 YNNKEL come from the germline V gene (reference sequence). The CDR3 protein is CASSTPLSSGRGNEQFF. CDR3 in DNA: TGTGCCAGCAGCACCCCTCTATCTAGCGGGAGAGGCAATGAGCAGTTCTTC.

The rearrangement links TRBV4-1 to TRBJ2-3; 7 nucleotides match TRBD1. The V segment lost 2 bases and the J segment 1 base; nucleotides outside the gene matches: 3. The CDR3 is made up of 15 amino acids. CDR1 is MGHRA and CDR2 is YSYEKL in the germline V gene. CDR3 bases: TGCGCCAGCAGCCAAAACACAGGGGGCACAGATACGCAGTATTTT. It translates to CASSQNTGGTDTQYF.

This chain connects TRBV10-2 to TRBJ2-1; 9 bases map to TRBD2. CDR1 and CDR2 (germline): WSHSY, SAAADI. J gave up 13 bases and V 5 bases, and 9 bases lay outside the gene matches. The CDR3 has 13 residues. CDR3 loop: CASSPLLAGNQFF. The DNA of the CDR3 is TGCGCCAGCAGTCCACTTCTAGCGGGGAACCAGTTCTTC.

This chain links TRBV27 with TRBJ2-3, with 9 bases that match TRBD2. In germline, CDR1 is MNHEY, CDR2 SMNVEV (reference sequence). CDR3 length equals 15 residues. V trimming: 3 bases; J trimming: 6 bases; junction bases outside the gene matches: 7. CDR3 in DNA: TGTGCCAGCAGTTTGGTCCTAGCGGGGCTGGATACGCAGTATTTT. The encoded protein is CASSLVLAGLDTQYF.

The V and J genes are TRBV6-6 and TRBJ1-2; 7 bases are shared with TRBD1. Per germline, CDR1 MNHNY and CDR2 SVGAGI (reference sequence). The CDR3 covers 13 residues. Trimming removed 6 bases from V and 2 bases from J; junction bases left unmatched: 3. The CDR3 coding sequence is TGTGCCAGCAGCCCGGACAGGAACTATGGCTACACCTTC. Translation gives CASSPDRNYGYTF.

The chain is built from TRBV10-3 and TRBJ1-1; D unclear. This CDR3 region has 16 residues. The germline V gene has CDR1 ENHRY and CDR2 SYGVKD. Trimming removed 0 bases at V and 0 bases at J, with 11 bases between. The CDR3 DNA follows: TGTGCCATCAGTGAGTCGTCCCGCCTATTGAACACTGAAGCTTTCTTT. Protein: CAISESSRLLNTEAFF.

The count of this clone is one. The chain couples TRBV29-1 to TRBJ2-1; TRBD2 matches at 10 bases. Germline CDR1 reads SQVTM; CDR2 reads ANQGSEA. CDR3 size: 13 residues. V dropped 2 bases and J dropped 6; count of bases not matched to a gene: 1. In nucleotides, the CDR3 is TGCAGCGTTGAACGGACTAGCGGCAATGAGCAGTTCTTC. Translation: CSVERTSGNEQFF.

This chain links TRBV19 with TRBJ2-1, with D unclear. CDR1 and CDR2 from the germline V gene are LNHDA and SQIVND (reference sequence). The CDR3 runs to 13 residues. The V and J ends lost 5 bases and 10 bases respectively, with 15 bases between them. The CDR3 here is CASSSDGSREQFF. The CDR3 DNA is TGTGCCAGTAGTTCCGACGGATCTCGGGAGCAGTTCTTC.

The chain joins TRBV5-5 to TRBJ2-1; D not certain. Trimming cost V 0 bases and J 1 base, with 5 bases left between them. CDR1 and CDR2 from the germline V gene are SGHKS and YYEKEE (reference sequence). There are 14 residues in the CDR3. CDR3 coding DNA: TGTGCCAGCAGCTTGGAGCAATCCTACAATGAGCAGTTCTTC. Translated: CASSLEQSYNEQFF. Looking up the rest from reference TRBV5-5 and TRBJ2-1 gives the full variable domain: DAGVTQSPTHLIKTRGQQVTLRCSPISGHKSVSWYQQVLGQGPQFIFQYYEKEERGRGNFPDRFSARQFPNYSSELNVNALLLGDSALYLCASSLEQSYNEQFFGPGTRLTVL.

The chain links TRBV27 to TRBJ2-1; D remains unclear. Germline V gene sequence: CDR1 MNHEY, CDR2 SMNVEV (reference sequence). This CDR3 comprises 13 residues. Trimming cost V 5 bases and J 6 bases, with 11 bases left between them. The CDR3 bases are TGTGCCAGCAGTCCCCTGTTGCGCAATGAGCAGTTCTTC. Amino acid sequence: CASSPLLRNEQFF.

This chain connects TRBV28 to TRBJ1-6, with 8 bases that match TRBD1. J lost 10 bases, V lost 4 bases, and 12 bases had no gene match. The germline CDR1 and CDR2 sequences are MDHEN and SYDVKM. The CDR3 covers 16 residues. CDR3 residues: CASSSHPGQGLSPLHF. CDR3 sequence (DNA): TGTGCCAGCAGTTCTCATCCCGGACAGGGTCTATCACCCCTCCACTTT.

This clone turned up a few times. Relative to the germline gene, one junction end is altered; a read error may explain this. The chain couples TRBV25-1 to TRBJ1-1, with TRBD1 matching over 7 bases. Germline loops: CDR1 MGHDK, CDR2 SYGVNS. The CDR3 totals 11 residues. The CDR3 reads CASSAGGGAHF. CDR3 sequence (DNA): TGTGCCAGCAGTGCAGGGGGGGGCGCCCACTTT.

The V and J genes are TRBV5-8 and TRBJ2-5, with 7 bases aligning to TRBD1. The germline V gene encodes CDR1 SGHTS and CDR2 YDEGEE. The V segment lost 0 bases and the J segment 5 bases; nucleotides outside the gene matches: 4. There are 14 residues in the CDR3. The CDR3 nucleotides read TGTGCCAGCAGCTTGGGAGGGGGCCGGGAGACCCAGTACTTC. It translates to CASSLGGGRETQYF. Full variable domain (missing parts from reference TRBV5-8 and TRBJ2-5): EAGVTQSPTHLIKTRGQQATLRCSPISGHTSVYWYQQALGLGLQFLLWYDEGEERNRGNFPPRFSGRQFPNYSSELNVNALELEDSALYLCASSLGGGRETQYFGPGTRLLVL.

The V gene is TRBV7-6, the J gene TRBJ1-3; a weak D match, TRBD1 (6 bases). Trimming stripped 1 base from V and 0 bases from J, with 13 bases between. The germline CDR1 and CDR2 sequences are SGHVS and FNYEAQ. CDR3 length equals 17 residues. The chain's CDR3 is CASSLETGPSSGNTIYF. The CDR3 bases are TGTGCCAGCAGCTTAGAGACAGGCCCGAGCTCTGGAAACACCATATATTTT.

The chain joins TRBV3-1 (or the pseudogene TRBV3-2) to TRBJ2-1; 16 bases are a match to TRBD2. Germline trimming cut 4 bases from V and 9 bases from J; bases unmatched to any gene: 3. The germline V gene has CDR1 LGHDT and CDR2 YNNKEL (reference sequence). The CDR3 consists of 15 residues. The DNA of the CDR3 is TGTGCCAGCAGCCTGGGACTAGCGGGAGGGGTTGAGCAGTTCTTC. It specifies CASSLGLAGGVEQFF.

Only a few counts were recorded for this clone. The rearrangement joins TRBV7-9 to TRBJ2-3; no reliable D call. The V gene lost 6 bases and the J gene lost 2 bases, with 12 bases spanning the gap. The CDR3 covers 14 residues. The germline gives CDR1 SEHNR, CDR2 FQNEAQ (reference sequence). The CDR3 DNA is TGTGCCAGCAGTCCAAACTTCCCCACAGATACGCAGTATTTT. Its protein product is CASSPNFPTDTQYF.

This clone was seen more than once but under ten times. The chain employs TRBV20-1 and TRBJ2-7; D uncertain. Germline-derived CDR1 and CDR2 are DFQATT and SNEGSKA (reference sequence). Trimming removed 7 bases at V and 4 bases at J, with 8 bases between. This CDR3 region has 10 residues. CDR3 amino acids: CSDRSYEQYF. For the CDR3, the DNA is TGCAGTGACAGAAGTTACGAGCAGTACTTC.

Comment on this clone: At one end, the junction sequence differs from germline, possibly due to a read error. The CDR3 region is CASSLHTSLVTAIF. CDR3 DNA sequence: TGTGCCAGCAGCCTTCACACGTCCCTCGTCACGGCCATCTTC. The chain employs TRBV3-1 (or the pseudogene TRBV3-2) and TRBJ2-1; D not certain. CDR3 length equals 14 residues. The germline gives CDR1 LGHDT, CDR2 YNNKEL (reference sequence).

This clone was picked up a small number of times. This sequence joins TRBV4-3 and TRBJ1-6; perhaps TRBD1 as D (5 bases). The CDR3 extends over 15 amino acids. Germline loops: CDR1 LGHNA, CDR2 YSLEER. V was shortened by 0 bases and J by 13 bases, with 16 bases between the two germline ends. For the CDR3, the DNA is TGCGCCAGCAGCCAAGATGGCCAGGGAGTTTCGCCCCTCCACTTT. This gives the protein CASSQDGQGVSPLHF.